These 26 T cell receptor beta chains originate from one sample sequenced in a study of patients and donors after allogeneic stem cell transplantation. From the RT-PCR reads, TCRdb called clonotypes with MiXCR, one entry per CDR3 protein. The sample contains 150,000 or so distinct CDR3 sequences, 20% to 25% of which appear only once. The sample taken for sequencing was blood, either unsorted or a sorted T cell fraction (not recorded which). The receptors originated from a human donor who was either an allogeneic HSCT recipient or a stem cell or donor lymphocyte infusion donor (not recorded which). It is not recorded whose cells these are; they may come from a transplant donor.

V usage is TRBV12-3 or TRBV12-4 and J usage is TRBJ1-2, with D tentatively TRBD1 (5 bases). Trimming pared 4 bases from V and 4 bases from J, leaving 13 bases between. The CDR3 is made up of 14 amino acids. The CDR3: CASSWTRTLYGYTF. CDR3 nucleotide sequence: TGTGCCAGCAGTTGGACAAGGACGCTCTATGGCTACACCTTC.

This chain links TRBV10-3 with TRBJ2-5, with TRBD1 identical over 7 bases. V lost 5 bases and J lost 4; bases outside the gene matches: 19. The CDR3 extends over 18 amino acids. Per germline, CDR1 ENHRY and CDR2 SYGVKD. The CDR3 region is CAISRKGVGQGVSETQYF. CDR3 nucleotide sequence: TGTGCCATCAGTAGAAAAGGAGTTGGGCAGGGGGTTTCAGAGACCCAGTACTTC.

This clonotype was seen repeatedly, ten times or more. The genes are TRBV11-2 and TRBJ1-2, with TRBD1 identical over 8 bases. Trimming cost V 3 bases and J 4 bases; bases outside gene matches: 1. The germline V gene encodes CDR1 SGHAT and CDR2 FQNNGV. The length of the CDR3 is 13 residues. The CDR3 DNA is TGTGCCAGCAGCTTTGACAGGGGCTATGGCTACACCTTC. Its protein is CASSFDRGYGYTF.

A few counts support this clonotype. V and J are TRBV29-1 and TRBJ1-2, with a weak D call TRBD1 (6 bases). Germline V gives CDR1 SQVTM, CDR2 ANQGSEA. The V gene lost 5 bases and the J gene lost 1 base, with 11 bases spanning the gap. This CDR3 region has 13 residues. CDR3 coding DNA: TGCAGCGTTCAAAAGGGGGTTAACTATGGCTACACCTTC. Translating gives CSVQKGVNYGYTF. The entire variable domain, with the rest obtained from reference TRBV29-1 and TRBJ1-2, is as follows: SAVISQKPSRDICQRGTSLTIQCQVDSQVTMMFWYRQQPGQSLTLIATANQGSEATYESGFVIDKFPISRPNLTFSTLTVSNMSPEDSSIYLCSVQKGVNYGYTFGSGTRLTVV.

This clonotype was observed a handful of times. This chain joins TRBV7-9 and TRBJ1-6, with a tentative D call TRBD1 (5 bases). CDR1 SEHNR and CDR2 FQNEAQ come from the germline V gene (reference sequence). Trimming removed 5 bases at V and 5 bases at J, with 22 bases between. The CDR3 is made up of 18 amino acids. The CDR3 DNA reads TGTGCCAGCAGCGATTTTATGTGGACACAGTCCAATAATTCACCCCTCCACTTT. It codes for CASSDFMWTQSNNSPLHF.

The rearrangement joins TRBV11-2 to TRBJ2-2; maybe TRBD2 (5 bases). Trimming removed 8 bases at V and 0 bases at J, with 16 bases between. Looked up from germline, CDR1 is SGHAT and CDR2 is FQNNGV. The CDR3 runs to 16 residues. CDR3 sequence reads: CASDNREQTNTGELFF. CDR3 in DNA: TGTGCCAGCGATAATCGGGAACAGACGAACACCGGGGAGCTGTTTTTT.

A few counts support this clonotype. The CDR3 here is CASSQGYVRNGYTF. CDR3 DNA sequence: TGTGCCAGCAGCCAAGGGTACGTGCGAAATGGCTACACCTTC. This chain links TRBV3-1 with TRBJ1-2; D is ambiguous. V was trimmed by 1 base and J by 6 bases, leaving 12 bases between them. The CDR3 runs 14 residues. CDR1 and CDR2 (germline): LGHDT, YNNKEL (reference sequence).

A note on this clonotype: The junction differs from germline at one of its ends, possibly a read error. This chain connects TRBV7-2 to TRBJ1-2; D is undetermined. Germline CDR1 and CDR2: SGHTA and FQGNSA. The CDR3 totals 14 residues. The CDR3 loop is CASSPRGGNYDYTF. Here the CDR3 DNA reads TGTGCCAGCAGCCCCCGAGGCGGGAACTATGACTACACCTTC.

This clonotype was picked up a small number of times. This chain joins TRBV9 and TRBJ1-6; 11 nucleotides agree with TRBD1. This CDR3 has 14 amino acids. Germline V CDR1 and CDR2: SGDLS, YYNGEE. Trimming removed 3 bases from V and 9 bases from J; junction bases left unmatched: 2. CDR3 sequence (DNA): TGTGCCAGCAGCGGGACAGGGGGCGTTTCACCCCTCCACTTT. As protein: CASSGTGGVSPLHF.

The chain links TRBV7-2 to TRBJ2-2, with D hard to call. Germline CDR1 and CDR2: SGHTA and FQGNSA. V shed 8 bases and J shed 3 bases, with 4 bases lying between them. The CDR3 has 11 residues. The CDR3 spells CASGYTGELFF. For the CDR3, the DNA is TGTGCCAGCGGGTACACCGGGGAGCTGTTTTTT.

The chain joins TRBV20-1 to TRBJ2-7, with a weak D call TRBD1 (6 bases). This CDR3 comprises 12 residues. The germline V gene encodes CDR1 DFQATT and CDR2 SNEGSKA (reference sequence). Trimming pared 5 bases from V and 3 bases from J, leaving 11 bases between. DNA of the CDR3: TGCAGTGCTCGGACAGTAGGCTACGAGCAGTACTTC. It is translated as CSARTVGYEQYF.

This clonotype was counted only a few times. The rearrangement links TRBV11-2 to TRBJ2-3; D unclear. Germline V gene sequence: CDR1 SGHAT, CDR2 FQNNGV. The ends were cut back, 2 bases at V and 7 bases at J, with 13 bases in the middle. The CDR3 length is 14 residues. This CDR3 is CASSLMVQIYTQYF. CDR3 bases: TGTGCCAGCAGCTTAATGGTCCAGATTTATACGCAGTATTTT.

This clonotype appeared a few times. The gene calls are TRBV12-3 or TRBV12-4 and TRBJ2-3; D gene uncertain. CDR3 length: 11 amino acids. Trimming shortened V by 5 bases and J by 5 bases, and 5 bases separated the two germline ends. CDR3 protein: CASSPRDTQYF. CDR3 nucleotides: TGTGCCAGCAGTCCTAGAGATACGCAGTATTTT.

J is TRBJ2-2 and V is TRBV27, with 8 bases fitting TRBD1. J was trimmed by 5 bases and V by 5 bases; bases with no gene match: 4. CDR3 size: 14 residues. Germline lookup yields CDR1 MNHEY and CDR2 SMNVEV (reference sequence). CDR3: CASSLWDRTGELFF. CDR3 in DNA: TGTGCCAGCAGTCTTTGGGACAGGACCGGGGAGCTGTTTTTT.

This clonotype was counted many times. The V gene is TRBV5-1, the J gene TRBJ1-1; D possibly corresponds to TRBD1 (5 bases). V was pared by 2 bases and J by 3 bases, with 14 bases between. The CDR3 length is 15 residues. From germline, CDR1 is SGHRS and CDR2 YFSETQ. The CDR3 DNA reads TGCGCCAGCAGCTTTGCGGGACGCCTAGACACTGAAGCTTTCTTT. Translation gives CASSFAGRLDTEAFF.

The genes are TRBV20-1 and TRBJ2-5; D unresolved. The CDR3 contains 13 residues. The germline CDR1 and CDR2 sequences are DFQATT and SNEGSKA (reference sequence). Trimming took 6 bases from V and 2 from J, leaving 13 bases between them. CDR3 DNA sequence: TGCAGTGCCGATATCCCCTTTCAAGAGACCCAGTACTTC. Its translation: CSADIPFQETQYF.

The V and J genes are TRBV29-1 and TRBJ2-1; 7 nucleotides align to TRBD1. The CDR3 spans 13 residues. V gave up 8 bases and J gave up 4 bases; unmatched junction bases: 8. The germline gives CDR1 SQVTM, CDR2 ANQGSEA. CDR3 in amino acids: CSPIGTEYNEQFF. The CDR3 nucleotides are TGCAGCCCGATCGGGACAGAATACAATGAGCAGTTCTTC.

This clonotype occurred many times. The CDR3, as DNA: TGCAGTGCTAGAGACCCGGGGCAGGGGATGAATTCACCCCTCCACTTT. Encoded protein: CSARDPGQGMNSPLHF. The chain combines TRBV20-1 with TRBJ1-6, with D maybe TRBD1 (6 bases). Trimming removed 0 bases from V and 7 bases from J, with 16 bases in between. Germline CDR1 is DFQATT and CDR2 is SNEGSKA (reference sequence). This CDR3 has 16 amino acids.

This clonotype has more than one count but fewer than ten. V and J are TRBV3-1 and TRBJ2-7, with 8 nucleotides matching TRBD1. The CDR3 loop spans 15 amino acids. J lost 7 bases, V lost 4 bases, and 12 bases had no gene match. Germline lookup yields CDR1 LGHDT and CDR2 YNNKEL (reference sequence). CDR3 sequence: CASSLERGQGREQYF. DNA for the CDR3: TGTGCCAGCAGCCTCGAAAGAGGACAGGGAAGAGAGCAGTACTTC.

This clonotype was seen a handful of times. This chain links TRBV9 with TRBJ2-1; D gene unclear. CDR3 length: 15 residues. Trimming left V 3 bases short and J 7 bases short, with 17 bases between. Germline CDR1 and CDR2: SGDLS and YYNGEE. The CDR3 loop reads CASSADHLLGNEQFF. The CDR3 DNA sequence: TGTGCCAGCAGCGCGGACCACCTTCTGGGTAATGAGCAGTTCTTC. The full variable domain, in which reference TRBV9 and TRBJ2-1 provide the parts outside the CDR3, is DSGVTQTPKHLITATGQRVTLRCSPRSGDLSVYWYQQSLDQGLQFLIQYYNGEERAKGNILERFSAQQFPDLHSELNLSSLELGDSALYFCASSADHLLGNEQFFGPGTRLTVL.

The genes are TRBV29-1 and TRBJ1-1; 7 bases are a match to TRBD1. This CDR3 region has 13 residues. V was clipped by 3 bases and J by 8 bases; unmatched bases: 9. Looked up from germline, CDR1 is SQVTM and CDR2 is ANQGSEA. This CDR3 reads CSVDLQGWGEAFF. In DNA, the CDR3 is TGCAGCGTTGACCTACAGGGGTGGGGGGAAGCTTTCTTT.

CDR3 region: CASRGTGLYEQYF. CDR3 DNA sequence: TGTGCCAGCAGGGGGACAGGGCTCTACGAGCAGTACTTC. The chain is built from TRBV7-7 and TRBJ2-7; 9 nucleotides agree with TRBD1. From germline, CDR1 is SSHAT and CDR2 FNYEAQ (reference sequence). V shed 6 bases and J 3 bases; nucleotides not matched to a gene: 3. The CDR3 length is 13 residues.

The CDR3: CSGTALFQNTEAFF. CDR3 sequence (DNA): TGCAGCGGTACAGCTTTGTTCCAGAACACTGAAGCTTTCTTT. The chain recombines TRBV29-1 with TRBJ1-1; unclear D gene. Trimming left V 7 bases short and J 1 base short, with 16 bases between. This CDR3 is built from 14 residues. Germline loops: CDR1 SQVTM, CDR2 ANQGSEA.

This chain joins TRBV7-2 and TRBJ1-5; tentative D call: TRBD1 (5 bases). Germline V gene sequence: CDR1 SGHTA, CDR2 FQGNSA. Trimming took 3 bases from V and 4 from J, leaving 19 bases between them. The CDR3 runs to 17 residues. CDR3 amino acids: CASSFHGRGLWNQPQHF. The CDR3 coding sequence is TGTGCCAGCAGCTTTCATGGGCGGGGGTTGTGGAATCAGCCCCAGCATTTT.

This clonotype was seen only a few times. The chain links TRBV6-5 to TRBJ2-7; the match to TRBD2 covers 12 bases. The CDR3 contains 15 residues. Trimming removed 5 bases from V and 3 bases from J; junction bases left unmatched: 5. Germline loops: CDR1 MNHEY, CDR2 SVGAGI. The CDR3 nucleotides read TGTGCCAGCAGTCCTACTAGCGGGGGGATCTACGAGCAGTACTTC. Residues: CASSPTSGGIYEQYF.

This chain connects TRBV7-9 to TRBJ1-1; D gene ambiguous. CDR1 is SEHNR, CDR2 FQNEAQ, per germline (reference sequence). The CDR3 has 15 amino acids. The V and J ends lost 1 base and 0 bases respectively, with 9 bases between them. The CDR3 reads CASSLGRALNTEAFF. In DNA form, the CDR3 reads TGTGCCAGCAGCTTAGGAAGGGCATTGAACACTGAAGCTTTCTTT.